The 15 T cell receptor beta chains given below trace back to one sample, sequenced in a study of T-cell memory formation after mild COVID-19. TCRdb reanalysed the 5' RACE reads using MiXCR and keeps one entry per CDR3 protein. The top ten hold 2% to 2.5% of the sample, which has 120,000 to 150,000 distinct CDR3 sequences, 6% seen once. Sequencing used PBMCs or a T cell subset sorted from them (not recorded which). All receptors come from an adult woman who had mild COVID-19 (a few samples of this study predate the infection). Cell type and time point are not known.

This clonotype was seen ten or more times. The chain is built from TRBV6-5 and TRBJ1-5, with D possibly matching TRBD1 (6 bases). V lost 8 bases and J 4 bases, leaving 18 bases between the germline ends. This CDR3 contains 15 residues. The V gene's germline CDR1 is MNHEY and CDR2 SVGAGI. The CDR3 nucleotides are TGTGCCAGCTCGTACTTGGGACAACGAAATCAGCCCCAGCATTTT. Amino acid sequence: CASSYLGQRNQPQHF.

The genes are TRBV5-6 and TRBJ2-7, with 10 nucleotides matching TRBD2. Germline values: CDR1 SGHDT, CDR2 YYEEEE. The CDR3 loop spans 14 amino acids. After removal of 1 base from V and 8 bases from J, the junction contained 6 bases not matched to a gene. CDR3 DNA sequence: TGTGCCAGCAGCTTGAGTCTAGCGGGGGTCCAGCAGTACTTC. Residues: CASSLSLAGVQQYF. Supplemented by reference TRBV5-6 and TRBJ2-7, the full variable domain reads DAGVTQSPTHLIKTRGQQVTLRCSPKSGHDTVSWYQQALGQGPQFIFQYYEEEERQRGNFPDRFSGHQFPNYSSELNVNALLLGDSALYLCASSLSLAGVQQYFGPGTRLTVT.

The sample holds a few counts of this clonotype. The chain carries TRBV12-3 or TRBV12-4 and TRBJ1-5; 8 positions agree with TRBD1. V was clipped by 5 bases and J by 4 bases; unmatched bases: 7. The CDR3 extends over 15 amino acids. The CDR3: CASSIRQGRNQPQHF. The CDR3 DNA reads as TGTGCCAGCAGTATTCGACAGGGGAGGAATCAGCCCCAGCATTTT.

The chain combines TRBV7-9 with TRBJ2-6; D is perhaps TRBD2 (5 bases). Germline CDR1 and CDR2: SEHNR and FQNEAQ (reference sequence). The CDR3 length is 18 residues. Trimming cost V 5 bases and J 0 bases, with 17 bases left between them. The CDR3 loop reads CASSPWTTDFSGANVLTF. The CDR3 DNA reads as TGTGCCAGCAGCCCATGGACGACGGACTTCTCTGGGGCCAACGTCCTGACTTTC.

In this sample, this clonotype turned up many times. The V and J genes are TRBV12-3 or TRBV12-4 and TRBJ1-2, with D uncertain. This CDR3 is built from 13 residues. The V end was cut by 3 bases, the J end by 0 bases, with 5 bases between. Here the CDR3 reads CASSLGTNYGYTF. The CDR3 DNA reads TGTGCCAGCAGTTTGGGCACTAACTATGGCTACACCTTC.

This clonotype was counted many times. The rearrangement uses TRBV10-3 and TRBJ2-7; D possibly corresponds to TRBD1 (5 bases). The V end was cut by 3 bases, the J end by 3 bases, with 15 bases between. The CDR3 is 15 residues long. Per the germline V gene, CDR1 is ENHRY and CDR2 is SYGVKD. The CDR3 coding sequence is TGTGCCATCAGTGATCGAGACAGAGCTTACTACGAGCAGTACTTC. It translates to CAISDRDRAYYEQYF.

This clonotype occurred many times. The V call is TRBV27, the J call TRBJ2-7; D is undetermined. The CDR3 has 14 amino acids. In germline, CDR1 is MNHEY, CDR2 SMNVEV (reference sequence). V was shortened by 6 bases and J by 3 bases, with 15 bases between the two germline ends. The DNA for the CDR3 is TGTGCCAGCAGATCAAGCGTTAACCACTACGAGCAGTACTTC. Its protein is CASRSSVNHYEQYF.

This clonotype was seen at least ten times. V and J are TRBV7-2 and TRBJ1-6; a possible D gene is TRBD1 (6 bases). Germline V CDR1 and CDR2: SGHTA, FQGNSA. The CDR3 totals 17 residues. V was trimmed by 2 bases and J by 4 bases, leaving 15 bases between them. CDR3 sequence reads: CASSLNGQPNYNSPLHF. The CDR3 DNA reads as TGTGCCAGCAGCTTAAATGGACAGCCAAATTATAATTCACCCCTCCACTTT.

This clonotype was observed many times. The V and J genes are TRBV12-3 or TRBV12-4 and TRBJ2-3; 11 bases line up with TRBD2. V was pared by 7 bases and J by 5 bases, with 8 bases of the junction left unmatched. The CDR3 totals 15 residues. DNA of the CDR3: TGTGCCAGCAATATAGCGGGAGGGGGACGAGATACGCAGTATTTT. Its translation is CASNIAGGGRDTQYF.

The table lists this clonotype with many counts. The rearrangement links TRBV28 to TRBJ1-2; 9 bases match TRBD1. Trimming cost V 5 bases and J 5 bases; bases outside gene matches: 3. Germline values: CDR1 MDHEN, CDR2 SYDVKM. CDR3 length: 13 residues. CDR3 sequence: CASSGGQGYGYTF. As DNA, the CDR3 is TGTGCCAGCAGTGGGGGACAGGGATATGGCTACACCTTC.

CDR3 DNA: TGTGCCAGTACTCACACCCCCCGGGACAGTGGCACAGATACGCAGTATTTT. As protein: CASTHTPRDSGTDTQYF. The chain couples TRBV19 to TRBJ2-3, with TRBD1 matching over 7 bases. Germline loops: CDR1 LNHDA, CDR2 SQIVND (reference sequence). The CDR3 consists of 17 residues. V was pared by 7 bases and J by 1 base, with 14 bases of the junction left unmatched. The full variable domain, completed using reference TRBV19 and TRBJ2-3, is DGGITQSPKYLFRKEGQNVTLSCEQNLNHDAMYWYRQDPGQGLRLIYYSQIVNDFQKGDIAEGYSVSREKKESFPLTVTSAQKNPTAFYLCASTHTPRDSGTDTQYFGPGTRLTVL.

The table lists this clonotype with many counts. The V gene is TRBV6-2 or TRBV6-3, the J gene TRBJ2-3; D is unclear. Germline V gene lookup returns CDR1 MNHEY and CDR2 SVGEGT. Trimming cost V 5 bases and J 11 bases, with 11 bases left between them. The CDR3 extends over 11 amino acids. The CDR3 sequence is CASSNDGRQYF. For the CDR3, the DNA is TGTGCCAGCAGTAACGACGGAAGGCAGTATTTT.

This chain joins TRBV12-3 or TRBV12-4 and TRBJ2-5, with TRBD1 matching over 9 bases. After removal of 6 bases from V and 0 bases from J, the junction contained 14 bases not matched to a gene. CDR3 length: 18 residues. Here the CDR3 reads CASSQGTGRFRNQETQYF. The CDR3 nucleotides read TGTGCCAGCAGCCAGGGGACAGGGCGATTTCGGAACCAAGAGACCCAGTACTTC.

This clonotype was found a few times. The chain uses TRBV13 and TRBJ2-3; D not resolved. The CDR3 length is 13 residues. The germline V gene has CDR1 PRHDT and CDR2 FYEKMQ (reference sequence). Trimming shortened V by 5 bases and J by 4 bases, and 10 bases separated the two germline ends. The DNA of the CDR3 is TGTGCCAGCAGCCCACCCTGGGCAGATACGCAGTATTTT. Translation: CASSPPWADTQYF.

This clonotype occurred many times. V usage is TRBV25-1 and J usage is TRBJ2-7; D is unresolved. Trimming removed 3 bases from V and 9 bases from J, with 9 bases in between. CDR3 length: 11 amino acids. Germline assignment: CDR1 MGHDK and CDR2 SYGVNS. The CDR3 nucleotides read TGTGCCAGCAGTGAGAGTGGAAGGCAGTACTTC. It encodes CASSESGRQYF.